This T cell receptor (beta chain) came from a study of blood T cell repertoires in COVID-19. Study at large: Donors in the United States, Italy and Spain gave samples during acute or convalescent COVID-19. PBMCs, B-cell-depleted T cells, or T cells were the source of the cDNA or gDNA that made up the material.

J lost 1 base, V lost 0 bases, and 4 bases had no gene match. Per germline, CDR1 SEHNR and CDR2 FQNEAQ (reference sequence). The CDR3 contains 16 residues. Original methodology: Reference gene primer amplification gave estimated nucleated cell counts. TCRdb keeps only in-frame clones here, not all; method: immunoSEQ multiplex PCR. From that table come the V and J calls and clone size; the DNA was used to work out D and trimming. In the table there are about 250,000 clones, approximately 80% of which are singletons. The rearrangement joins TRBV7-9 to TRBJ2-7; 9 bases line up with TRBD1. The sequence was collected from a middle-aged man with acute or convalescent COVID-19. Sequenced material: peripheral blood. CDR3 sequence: CASSLALGTGSYEQYF. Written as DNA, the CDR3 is TGTGCCAGCAGCTTAGCGCTCGGGACAGGGTCCTACGAGCAGTACTTC.